This T cell receptor beta chain came from a study of Graves' ophthalmopathy and Graves' hyperthyroidism. Findings and caveats of the study: Sensitivity of roughly 88% and specificity of roughly 80% were achieved when a 13-signature model separated ophthalmopathy from stable hyperthyroidism. Forecasting of ophthalmopathy progression by the model achieved less than 71% sensitivity and 72% to 85% specificity. The blood repertoire also included most expanded thyroid clonotypes above 0.001 frequency.

For repertoire sequencing, the TCR beta CDR3 regions were amplified from RNA transcripts. Second-round multiplex PCR came after a first-round RT-PCR that employed HTBI primers. TCRdb independently ran MiXCR on the multiplex PCR reads; one entry per CDR3 protein. The sample carries over a million distinct CDR3 sequences, about 36% recorded once. Trimming removed 3 bases from V and 5 bases from J; junction bases left unmatched: 7. CDR3 length: 14 amino acids. The germline V gene encodes CDR1 DFQATT and CDR2 SNEGSKA (reference sequence). Lactation, pregnancy, uncontrolled infections and other autoimmune diseases were all grounds for excluding patients. This clonotype was recorded at least ten times. Its antigen is not known.

This sequence was found in an adult man with Graves' hyperthyroidism. This chain uses TRBV20-1 with TRBJ1-2; 9 bases match TRBD1. Material for sequencing was peripheral blood or thyroid tissue (not recorded which). The DNA for the CDR3 is TGCAGTGCTAGCAGACAGGGGGGATATTATGGCTACACCTTC. This sequence encodes CSASRQGGYYGYTF.